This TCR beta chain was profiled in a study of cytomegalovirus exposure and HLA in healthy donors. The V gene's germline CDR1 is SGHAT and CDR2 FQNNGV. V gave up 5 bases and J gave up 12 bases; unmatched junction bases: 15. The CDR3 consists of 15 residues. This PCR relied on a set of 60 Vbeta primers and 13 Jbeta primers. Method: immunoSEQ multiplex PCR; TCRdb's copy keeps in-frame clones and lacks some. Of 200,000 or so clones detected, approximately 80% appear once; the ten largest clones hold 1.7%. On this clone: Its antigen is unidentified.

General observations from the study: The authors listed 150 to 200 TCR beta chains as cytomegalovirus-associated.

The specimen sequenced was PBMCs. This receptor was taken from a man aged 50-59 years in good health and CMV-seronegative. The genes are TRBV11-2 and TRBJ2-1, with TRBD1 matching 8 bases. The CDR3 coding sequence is TGTGCCAGCAGCCTACGGACAGGGCCGGATTTTGGGCAGTTCTTC. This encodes CASSLRTGPDFGQFF.